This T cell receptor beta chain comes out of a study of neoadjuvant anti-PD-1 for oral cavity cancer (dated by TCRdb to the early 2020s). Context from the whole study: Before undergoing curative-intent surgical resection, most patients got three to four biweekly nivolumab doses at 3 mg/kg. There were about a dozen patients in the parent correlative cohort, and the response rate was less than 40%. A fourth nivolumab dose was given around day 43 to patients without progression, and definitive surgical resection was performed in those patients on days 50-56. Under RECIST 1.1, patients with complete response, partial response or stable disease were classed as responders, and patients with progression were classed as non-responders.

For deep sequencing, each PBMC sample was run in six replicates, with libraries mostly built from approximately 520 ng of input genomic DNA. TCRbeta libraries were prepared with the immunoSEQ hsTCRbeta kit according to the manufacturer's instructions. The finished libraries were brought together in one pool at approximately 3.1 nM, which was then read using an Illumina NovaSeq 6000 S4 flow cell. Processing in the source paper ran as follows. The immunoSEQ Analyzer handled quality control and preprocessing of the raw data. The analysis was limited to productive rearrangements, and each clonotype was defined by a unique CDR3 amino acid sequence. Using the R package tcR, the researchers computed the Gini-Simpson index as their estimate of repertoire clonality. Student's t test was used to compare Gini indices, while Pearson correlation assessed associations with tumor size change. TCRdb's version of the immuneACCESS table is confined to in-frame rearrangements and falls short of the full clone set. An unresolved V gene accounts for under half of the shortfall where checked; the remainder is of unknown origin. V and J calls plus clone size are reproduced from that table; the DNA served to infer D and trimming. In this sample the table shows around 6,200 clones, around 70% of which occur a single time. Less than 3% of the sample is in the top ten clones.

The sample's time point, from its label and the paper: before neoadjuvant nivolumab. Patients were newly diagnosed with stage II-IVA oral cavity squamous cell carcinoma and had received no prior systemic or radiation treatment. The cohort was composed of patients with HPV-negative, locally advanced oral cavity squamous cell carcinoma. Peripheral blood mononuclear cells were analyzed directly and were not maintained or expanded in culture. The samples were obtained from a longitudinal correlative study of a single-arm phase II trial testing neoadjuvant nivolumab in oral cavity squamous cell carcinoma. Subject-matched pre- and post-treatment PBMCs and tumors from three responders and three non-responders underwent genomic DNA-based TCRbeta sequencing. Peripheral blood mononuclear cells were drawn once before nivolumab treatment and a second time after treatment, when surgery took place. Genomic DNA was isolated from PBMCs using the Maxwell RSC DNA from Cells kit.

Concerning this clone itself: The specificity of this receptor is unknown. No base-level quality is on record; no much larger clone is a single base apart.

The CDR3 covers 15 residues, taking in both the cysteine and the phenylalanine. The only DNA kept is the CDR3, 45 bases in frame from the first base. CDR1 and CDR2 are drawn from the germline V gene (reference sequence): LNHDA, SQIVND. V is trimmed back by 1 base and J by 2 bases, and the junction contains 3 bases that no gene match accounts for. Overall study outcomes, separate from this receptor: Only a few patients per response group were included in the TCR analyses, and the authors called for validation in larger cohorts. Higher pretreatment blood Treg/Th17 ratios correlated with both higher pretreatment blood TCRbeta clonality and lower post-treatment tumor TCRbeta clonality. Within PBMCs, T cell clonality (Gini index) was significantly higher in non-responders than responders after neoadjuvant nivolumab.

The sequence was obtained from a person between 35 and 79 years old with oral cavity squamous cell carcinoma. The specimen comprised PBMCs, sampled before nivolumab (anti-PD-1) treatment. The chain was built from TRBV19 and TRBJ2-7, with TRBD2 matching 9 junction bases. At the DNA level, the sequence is TGTGCCAGTAGTATAGGAGCGGGGGGAACCTACGAGCAGTACTTC. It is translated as CASSIGAGGTYEQYF.